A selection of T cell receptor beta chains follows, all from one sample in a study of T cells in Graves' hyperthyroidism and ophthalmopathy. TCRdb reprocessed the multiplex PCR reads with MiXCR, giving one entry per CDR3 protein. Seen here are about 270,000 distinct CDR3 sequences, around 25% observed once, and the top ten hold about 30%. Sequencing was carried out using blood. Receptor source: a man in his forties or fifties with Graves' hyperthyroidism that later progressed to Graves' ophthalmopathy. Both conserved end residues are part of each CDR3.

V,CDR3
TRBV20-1,CSARATVLGRETQYF
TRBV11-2,CASSSGTSYSEQYF
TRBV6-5,CASSYMGTGMNTEAFF
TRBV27,CASTALAGGPETQYF
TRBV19,CASSLWRGQGNTGELFF
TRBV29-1,CSSIILAGSQETQYF
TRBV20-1,CSAAYSGRGYEQYF
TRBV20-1,CSARDQQQSWNTEAFF
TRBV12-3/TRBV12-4,CASSSLRRERGQPQHF
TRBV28,CASSFTEGETQYF
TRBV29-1,CSVGTVEQYF
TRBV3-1,CASSPIKGHGYTF
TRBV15,CATSLGGGGESQYF
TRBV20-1,CSAKYSGSYEQYF
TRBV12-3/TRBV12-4,CASSLGTLLDETQYF
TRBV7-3,CASSFGDQETQYF
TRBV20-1,CSAPRDYNTGELFF
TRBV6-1,CATGTPSSYNSPLHF
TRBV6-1,CASSRGRGSNQPQHF
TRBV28,CASQTSGTYEQYF
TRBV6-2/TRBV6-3,CASTKSSGKETQYF
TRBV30,CAWSWETPGYTF
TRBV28,CASSLLPGGNYGYTF
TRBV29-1,CSVFRHQRSQETQYF
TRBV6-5,CASSYGVRGGYGYIF
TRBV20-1,CSARPPLAGGPEEQYF
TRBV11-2,CASSPGSPYEQYF
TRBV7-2,CASSSLLRTPSSYEQYF
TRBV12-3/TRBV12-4,CASTTLAGGTQYF
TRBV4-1,CASSQDTGTGGSHTF
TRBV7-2,CASSLGQFDYGYTF
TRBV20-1,CSAIPSQREVPYEQYF
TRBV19,CASTPEQSQMNTEAFF
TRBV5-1,CASSLESGMNTEAFF
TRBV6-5,CASISSNEQYF
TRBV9,CASSVDPTSQNIQYF
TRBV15,CATSRTTNYGYTF
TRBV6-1,CASSRATSEAFF
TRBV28,CASTPWERRNSYEQYF
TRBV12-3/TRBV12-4,CASSFGGPGNTIYF
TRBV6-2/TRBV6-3,CASSYSIRRMSKVYEQYF
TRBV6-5,CASSYAGTEQYF
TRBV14,CASSQASSGTQYF
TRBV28,CASSPTDRVGYTF
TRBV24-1,CATSDVGGLATGELFF
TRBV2,CASSRQGVVSGYTF
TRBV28,CASLAGGNAYEQYF
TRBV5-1,CASSLAGISVYEQYF
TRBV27,CASSQLNEQFF
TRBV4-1,CASSQDLYRVNTEAFF
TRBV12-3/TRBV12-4,CASSLLLGTEAFF
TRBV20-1,CSASDRGRTLSNQPQHF
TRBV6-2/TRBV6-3,CASSFPTEQYF
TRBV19,CASSIGSGRWEQYF
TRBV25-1,CVSSEWVGNSGNTIYF